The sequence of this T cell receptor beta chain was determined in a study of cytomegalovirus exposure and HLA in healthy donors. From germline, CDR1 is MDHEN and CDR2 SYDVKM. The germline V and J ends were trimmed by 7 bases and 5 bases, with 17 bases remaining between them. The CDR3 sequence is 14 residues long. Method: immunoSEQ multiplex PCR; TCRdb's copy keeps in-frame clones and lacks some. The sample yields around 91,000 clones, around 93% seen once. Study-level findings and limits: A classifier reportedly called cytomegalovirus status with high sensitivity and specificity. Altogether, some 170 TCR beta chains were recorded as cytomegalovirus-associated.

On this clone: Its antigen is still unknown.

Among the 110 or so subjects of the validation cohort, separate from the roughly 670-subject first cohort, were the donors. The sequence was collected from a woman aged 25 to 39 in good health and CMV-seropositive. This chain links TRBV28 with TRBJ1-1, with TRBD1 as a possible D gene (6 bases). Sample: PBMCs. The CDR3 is CASNLSLRGTEAFF. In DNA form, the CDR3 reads TGTGCCAGCAACCTATCCTTGAGGGGGACTGAAGCTTTCTTT. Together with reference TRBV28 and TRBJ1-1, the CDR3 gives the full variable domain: DVKVTQSSRYLVKRTGEKVFLECVQDMDHENMFWYRQDPGLGLRLIYFSYDVKMKEKGDIPEGYSVSREKKERFSLILESASTNQTSMYLCASNLSLRGTEAFFGQGTRLTVV.